These T cell receptor beta chains were read from a single sample in a study of radiotherapy plus CTLA-4 blockade in lung cancer. Profiled with immunoSEQ multiplex PCR; TCRdb holds only in-frame clones, not every one. The sample contains under 110,000 clones, approximately 81% of which appear only once. The sequencing used peripheral blood, collected from a patient treated with radiotherapy plus ipilimumab. The receptors shown here come from a human donor with non-small cell lung cancer that progressed on radiotherapy plus ipilimumab. Some clones in this sample may be carry-over from other donors' samples. Each CDR3 is given with its conserved first and last residue. Fields, in order: V gene, J gene, D gene, clone size, CDR3 protein, CDR3 DNA. The D gene is left open where the match is weak. Clone sizes are given selectively: once, few, many, or a class where the clone is expanded.

v_call: TRBV4-1; j_call: TRBJ2-5; d_call: NA; clone_size: once; cdr3_aa: CASSPQEWGGLEETQYF; cdr3_nt: TGCGCCAGCAGCCCACAAGAGTGGGGGGGCCTAGAAGAGACCCAGTACTTC
v_call: TRBV7-2; j_call: TRBJ2-3; d_call: TRBD1; clone_size: NA; cdr3_aa: CASNRGGVGFTDTQYF; cdr3_nt: TGTGCCAGCAACCGAGGGGGCGTCGGGTTCACAGATACGCAGTATTTT
v_call: TRBV4-3; j_call: TRBJ2-1; d_call: NA; clone_size: once; cdr3_aa: CASSQARGGLYEQFF; cdr3_nt: TGCGCCAGCAGCCAAGCGAGGGGGGGCCTGTATGAGCAGTTCTTC
v_call: TRBV7-2; j_call: TRBJ2-2; d_call: TRBD2; clone_size: NA; cdr3_aa: CASSPRASGGNTGELFF; cdr3_nt: TGTGCCAGCAGCCCTCGGGCTAGCGGGGGGAACACCGGGGAGCTGTTTTTT
v_call: TRBV6-5; j_call: TRBJ2-7; d_call: NA; clone_size: NA; cdr3_aa: CASSQGGPHPYEQYF; cdr3_nt: TGTGCCAGCAGCCAGGGGGGGCCCCACCCCTACGAGCAGTACTTC
v_call: TRBV4-2; j_call: TRBJ1-4; d_call: TRBD1; clone_size: NA; cdr3_aa: CASSQVGGDRGEKLFF; cdr3_nt: TGTGCCAGCAGCCAAGTAGGCGGGGACAGGGGTGAAAAACTGTTTTTT
v_call: TRBV5-4; j_call: TRBJ1-2; d_call: TRBD1; clone_size: once; cdr3_aa: CASSSGQGFTGGYTF; cdr3_nt: TGTGCCAGCAGCTCGGGACAGGGATTCACGGGGGGCTACACCTTC
v_call: TRBV19; j_call: TRBJ2-3; d_call: NA; clone_size: NA; cdr3_aa: CASSGRKTDTQYF; cdr3_nt: TGTGCCAGTAGTGGCAGAAAGACAGATACGCAGTATTTT
v_call: TRBV18; j_call: TRBJ2-6; d_call: NA; clone_size: NA; cdr3_aa: CASSPQSSGANVLTF; cdr3_nt: TGTGCCAGCTCACCCCAGAGCTCTGGGGCCAACGTCCTGACTTTC
v_call: TRBV11-2; j_call: TRBJ2-3; d_call: NA; clone_size: once; cdr3_aa: CASSAGLSTDTQYF; cdr3_nt: TGTGCCAGCAGCGCGGGACTTAGCACAGATACGCAGTATTTT
v_call: TRBV2; j_call: TRBJ2-3; d_call: NA; clone_size: NA; cdr3_aa: CASSEIGQGVDTQYF; cdr3_nt: TGTGCCAGCAGTGAAATTGGGCAGGGAGTAGATACGCAGTATTTT
v_call: TRBV14; j_call: TRBJ1-2; d_call: NA; clone_size: NA; cdr3_aa: CASSQFRDYGYTF; cdr3_nt: TGTGCCAGCAGCCAGTTCCGGGACTATGGCTACACCTTC
v_call: TRBV19; j_call: TRBJ1-5; d_call: NA; clone_size: NA; cdr3_aa: CASSIFGQQNQPQHF; cdr3_nt: TGTGCCAGTAGTATTTTTGGACAGCAGAATCAGCCCCAGCATTTT
v_call: TRBV18; j_call: TRBJ2-5; d_call: NA; clone_size: NA; cdr3_aa: CASSPSFRGQETQYF; cdr3_nt: TGTGCCAGCTCACCTAGCTTTAGGGGCCAAGAGACCCAGTACTTC
v_call: TRBV6-1; j_call: TRBJ1-3; d_call: NA; clone_size: NA; cdr3_aa: CASSEGPLTSGNTIYF; cdr3_nt: TGTGCCAGCAGTGAAGGTCCCCTCACCTCTGGAAACACCATATATTTT
v_call: TRBV4-1; j_call: TRBJ1-2; d_call: TRBD1; clone_size: NA; cdr3_aa: CASSQADRAGGYTF; cdr3_nt: TGCGCCAGCAGCCAAGCCGACAGGGCGGGGGGCTACACCTTC
v_call: TRBV6-5; j_call: TRBJ2-7; d_call: NA; clone_size: NA; cdr3_aa: CASSYPGSSYEQYF; cdr3_nt: TGTGCCAGCAGTTACCCAGGGAGCTCCTACGAGCAGTACTTC
v_call: TRBV4-2; j_call: TRBJ2-7; d_call: TRBD2; clone_size: NA; cdr3_aa: CASSRGVASGASEQYF; cdr3_nt: TGTGCCAGCAGCCGAGGAGTTGCTAGCGGGGCTAGCGAGCAGTACTTC
v_call: TRBV5-1; j_call: TRBJ2-3; d_call: NA; clone_size: NA; cdr3_aa: CASIGGSGIPDTQYF; cdr3_nt: TGCGCCAGCATCGGGGGATCGGGCATCCCAGATACGCAGTATTTT
v_call: TRBV7-9; j_call: TRBJ2-3; d_call: NA; clone_size: NA; cdr3_aa: CASEAGAVDTQYF; cdr3_nt: TGTGCCAGCGAGGCAGGGGCAGTAGATACGCAGTATTTT
v_call: TRBV6-5; j_call: TRBJ2-3; d_call: NA; clone_size: NA; cdr3_aa: CASSYSGSAYTQYF; cdr3_nt: TGTGCCAGCAGTTACTCCGGAAGCGCGTATACGCAGTATTTT
v_call: TRBV5-1; j_call: TRBJ1-2; d_call: NA; clone_size: NA; cdr3_aa: CASSLEGTSPAYGYTF; cdr3_nt: TGCGCCAGCAGCTTGGAAGGGACGTCTCCGGCCTATGGCTACACCTTC
v_call: TRBV7-3; j_call: TRBJ2-7; d_call: NA; clone_size: NA; cdr3_aa: CASSFSPFYEQYF; cdr3_nt: TGTGCCAGCAGCTTTAGTCCTTTTTACGAGCAGTACTTC
v_call: TRBV5-6; j_call: TRBJ2-5; d_call: NA; clone_size: once; cdr3_aa: CASSLTGGAQETQYF; cdr3_nt: TGTGCCAGCAGCTTGACGGGCGGGGCTCAAGAGACCCAGTACTTC
v_call: TRBV6-5; j_call: TRBJ2-5; d_call: NA; clone_size: NA; cdr3_aa: CASRRRLQETQYF; cdr3_nt: TGTGCCAGCAGGAGACGGCTACAAGAGACCCAGTACTTC
v_call: TRBV7-2; j_call: TRBJ2-4; d_call: TRBD2; clone_size: NA; cdr3_aa: CASSLGLAGNIQYF; cdr3_nt: TGTGCCAGCAGCTTAGGACTAGCGGGAAACATTCAGTACTTC
v_call: TRBV5-6; j_call: TRBJ1-1; d_call: NA; clone_size: NA; cdr3_aa: CASSLVWQNTEAFF; cdr3_nt: TGTGCCAGCAGCTTGGTTTGGCAGAACACTGAAGCTTTCTTT
v_call: TRBV9; j_call: TRBJ2-7; d_call: NA; clone_size: NA; cdr3_aa: CASSVGQGTAYEQYF; cdr3_nt: TGTGCCAGCAGCGTAGGCCAGGGTACGGCCTACGAGCAGTACTTC
v_call: TRBV5-4; j_call: TRBJ2-7; d_call: NA; clone_size: NA; cdr3_aa: CASSLKGVGYEQYF; cdr3_nt: TGTGCCAGCAGCTTAAAAGGAGTAGGCTACGAGCAGTACTTC
v_call: TRBV4-3; j_call: TRBJ1-6; d_call: NA; clone_size: NA; cdr3_aa: CASSQDLPTDNFSPLHF; cdr3_nt: TGCGCCAGCAGCCAAGATCTTCCGACGGACAATTTTTCACCCCTCCACTTT
v_call: TRBV21-1; j_call: TRBJ1-1; d_call: NA; clone_size: NA; cdr3_aa: CASSKGGKEGPPAFF; cdr3_nt: TGTGCCAGCAGCAAAGGAGGTAAGGAGGGACCTCCAGCTTTCTTT
v_call: TRBV7-9; j_call: TRBJ1-2; d_call: TRBD1; clone_size: once; cdr3_aa: CASSLARDRALDGYTF; cdr3_nt: TGTGCCAGCAGCTTAGCGCGGGACAGGGCGCTTGATGGCTACACCTTC
v_call: TRBV5-6; j_call: TRBJ1-4; d_call: NA; clone_size: NA; cdr3_aa: CASSPKGRGIEKLFF; cdr3_nt: TGTGCCAGCAGCCCAAAGGGAAGGGGAATAGAAAAACTGTTTTTT
v_call: TRBV7-3; j_call: TRBJ2-1; d_call: NA; clone_size: NA; cdr3_aa: CASSFREGSYNEQFF; cdr3_nt: TGTGCCAGCAGCTTTCGAGAGGGCTCCTACAATGAGCAGTTCTTC
v_call: TRBV7-2; j_call: TRBJ1-4; d_call: NA; clone_size: NA; cdr3_aa: CASSPAGRDTNGDEKLFF; cdr3_nt: TGTGCCAGCAGCCCGGCGGGCAGGGACACGAATGGGGATGAAAAACTGTTTTTT
v_call: TRBV13; j_call: TRBJ2-3; d_call: NA; clone_size: NA; cdr3_aa: CASSLGSNTDTQYF; cdr3_nt: TGTGCCAGCAGCTTAGGGTCTAACACAGATACGCAGTATTTT
v_call: TRBV5-3; j_call: TRBJ2-4; d_call: TRBD2; clone_size: NA; cdr3_aa: CARSLYTGLALAKNIQYF; cdr3_nt: TGTGCCAGAAGCCTGTATACCGGACTAGCACTAGCCAAAAACATTCAGTACTTC
v_call: TRBV7-3; j_call: TRBJ2-2; d_call: NA; clone_size: NA; cdr3_aa: CASSLIGGRELFF; cdr3_nt: TGTGCCAGCAGCTTAATTGGAGGGAGGGAGCTGTTTTTT
v_call: TRBV7-8; j_call: TRBJ1-2; d_call: TRBD1; clone_size: NA; cdr3_aa: CASRTGEEGYTF; cdr3_nt: TGTGCCAGCAGGACAGGGGAGGAAGGCTACACCTTC